Below are 12 T cell receptor beta chains sequenced from a single sample in a study of shared clonotypes between healthy human individuals. Data came from immunoSEQ multiplex PCR; TCRdb stores just in-frame clones and leaves some out. There are millions of clones in the sample; about 92% occur only once, and roughly 0.36% lies in the top ten. The material sequenced was naive CD4+ T cells from PBMCs. Subset specified: CD45RA+ positively selected. The receptor source for this set is a man in his late teens or twenties in good health. Some clones in this sample may be carry-over from other donors' samples.

V gene TRBV5-1 combines with J gene TRBJ1-4, with TRBD1 matching over 7 bases. The CDR3 covers 15 residues. The ends lost 3 bases at V and 3 bases at J; junction bases unmatched: 5. Germline loops: CDR1 SGHRS, CDR2 YFSETQ. The CDR3 bases are TGCGCCAGCAGCTCCAGACAGGGATCTAATGAAAAACTGTTTTTT. Translated, it gives CASSSRQGSNEKLFF.

V and J are TRBV21-1 and TRBJ2-5; no DNA check was done on the table's D call, TRBD1. TRBV21-1 corresponds to a pseudogene. The CDR3 sequence is 14 residues long. The CDR3 DNA is TGTGCCAGCAGCAAGGGGACAGTCAAGGAGACCCAGTACTTC. Protein product: CASSKGTVKETQYF.

This clone appeared a single time. The chain combines TRBV6-5 with TRBJ1-5; D is perhaps TRBD1 (6 bases). This CDR3 contains 15 residues. The V end was cut by 4 bases, the J end by 3 bases, with 13 bases between. Germline assignment: CDR1 MNHEY and CDR2 SVGAGI. The CDR3 here is CASSSTQGLNQPQHF. Here the CDR3 DNA reads TGTGCCAGCAGTTCTACCCAGGGGCTCAATCAGCCCCAGCATTTT.

About this clone: At one end, the junction sequence differs from germline, possibly due to a read error. The V call is TRBV12-5, the J call TRBJ1-2; D remains unclear. The CDR3 covers 11 residues. Germline lookup yields CDR1 LGHNT and CDR2 FRNRAP. The CDR3 here is CASGSDPSGYF. The CDR3 coding sequence is TGTGCTAGTGGTTCCGACCCTTCGGGATATTTC.

This clone was recorded a few times. The sample carries other DNA sequences with the same CDR3. The chain joins TRBV6-5 to TRBJ2-7, with 8 bases identical to TRBD1. There are 14 residues in the CDR3. Germline CDR1 MNHEY, CDR2 SVGAGI. With V trimmed by 0 bases and J by 4 bases, 2 bases remained unmatched. The CDR3 is CASSYSRQGYEQYF. CDR3 bases: TGTGCCAGCAGTTACTCGAGACAGGGGTACGAGCAGTACTTC.

The chain carries TRBV5-4 and TRBJ2-7; D may correspond to TRBD1 or TRBD2 (5 bases each). Trimming stripped 5 bases from V and 0 bases from J, with 18 bases between. Germline V gives CDR1 SGHNT, CDR2 YYREEE (reference sequence). The CDR3 consists of 16 residues. CDR3 loop: CASRRDGTFGSYEQYF. DNA for the CDR3: TGTGCCAGCAGGCGCGACGGGACCTTCGGCTCCTACGAGCAGTACTTC.

The rearrangement uses TRBV7-9 and TRBJ2-1; D is unclear. The CDR3 is 10 residues long. Germline assignment: CDR1 SEHNR and CDR2 FQNEAQ (reference sequence). The V end lost 7 bases, the J end lost 9 bases, and 7 bases lay between the germline ends. CDR3: CASNPGEQFF. CDR3 in DNA: TGTGCCAGCAATCCCGGTGAGCAGTTCTTC.

On this clone itself: At the DNA level, this CDR3 is encoded by other sequences in the same sample as well. The V call is TRBV5-1, the J call TRBJ2-2; D is unclear. This CDR3 region has 14 residues. Trimming removed 0 bases at V and 2 bases at J, with 5 bases between. CDR1 is SGHRS and CDR2 is YFSETQ in the germline V gene. CDR3 amino acids: CASSLAGNTGELFF. For the CDR3, the DNA is TGCGCCAGCAGCTTGGCGGGTAACACCGGGGAGCTGTTTTTT.

V and J are TRBV7-9 and TRBJ2-3, with TRBD2 matching over 10 bases. Germline V gene sequence: CDR1 SEHNR, CDR2 FQNEAQ (reference sequence). With V trimmed by 3 bases and J by 6 bases, 6 bases remained unmatched. This CDR3 is built from 15 residues. CDR3 in DNA: TGTGCCAGCAGCTTCTGGCTAGCGGGAGAGGATACGCAGTATTTT. It encodes CASSFWLAGEDTQYF.

The chain combines TRBV6-1 with TRBJ2-1; 10 positions match TRBD1. This CDR3 comprises 15 residues. Germline V gene data show CDR1 as MNHNS and CDR2 as SASEGT. J gave up 8 bases and V 6 bases, and 10 bases lay outside the gene matches. The CDR3 is CASRTLRDRGDEQFF. CDR3 nucleotides: TGTGCCAGCAGAACTCTCCGGGACAGGGGTGATGAGCAGTTCTTC.

This clone was detected only once. J is TRBJ2-5 and V is TRBV11-2; D might be TRBD1 or TRBD2, each matching 5 bases. CDR1 and CDR2 from the germline V gene are SGHAT and FQNNGV. The V gene lost 9 bases and the J gene lost 7 bases, with 18 bases spanning the gap. This CDR3 contains 13 residues. CDR3 amino acids: CASTEGFKGTQYF. The CDR3, as DNA: TGTGCCAGTACCGAGGGGTTTAAGGGGACCCAGTACTTC.

As for this clone: The same CDR3 arises from other DNA sequences in this sample as well. This rearrangement joins TRBV9 to TRBJ1-1; the D is unclear. CDR3 length equals 14 residues. With 0 bases removed from V and 1 base from J, the gap between germline ends came to 7 bases. Germline CDR1 and CDR2: SGDLS and YYNGEE. The chain's CDR3 is CASSVVSTNTEAFF. The CDR3 nucleotides read TGTGCCAGCAGCGTAGTAAGCACGAACACTGAAGCTTTCTTT.